The sequence of this T cell receptor (beta chain) was determined in a study of blood T cell repertoires in COVID-19. Profiled with immunoSEQ multiplex PCR; TCRdb holds only in-frame clones, not every one. The table records fewer than 300,000 clones, approximately 81% of them present only once. CDR1 and CDR2 (germline): ENHRY, SYGVKD. V lost 4 bases and J lost 1; bases outside the gene matches: 3. The CDR3 is 15 amino acids. V usage is TRBV10-3 and J usage is TRBJ2-1; 8 bases agree with TRBD1. Sequencing used peripheral blood. This receptor was obtained from an older woman with active or convalescent COVID-19. The chain's CDR3 is CAISAGQESYNEQFF. CDR3 coding DNA: TGTGCCATCAGTGCGGGACAGGAGTCCTACAATGAGCAGTTCTTC.